Described below is a single TCR beta chain sequence and its context. Antigen unknown. This sample was taken from a study of metastatic and nonmetastatic thyroid tumors. Study as a whole: Repertoires were compared across blood and tumor or nodule tissue from malignant and benign thyroid patients.

V gave up 4 bases and J gave up 9 bases; unmatched junction bases: 10. This CDR3 has 16 amino acids. In germline, CDR1 is MNHEY, CDR2 SMNVEV (reference sequence). Per the original methods: The study's classifier, a distant-metastasis tool for papillary thyroid cancer, was built using CDR3 differences across clinicopathological groups. TCRdb re-called the PCR reads through MiXCR. These V and J calls derive from TCRdb rather than the authors' analysis. Among 31,000 or so clones listed, about 17% were seen once. Among the patients, none had received any treatment before thyroid surgery. Study observations and caveats: When malignant thyroid tumors were compared with benign nodules, TCR beta diversity was reportedly significantly higher in the malignant tumors. This held in both blood and tumor samples.

Input material: blood. The source is a female donor with papillary thyroid cancer or a benign thyroid nodule (not recorded which). Some clones in this sample may be carry-over from other donors' samples. The V gene is TRBV27, the J gene TRBJ1-6; 9 nucleotides line up with TRBD1. CDR3 region: CASSSRHRDRVSPLHF. The DNA of the CDR3 is TGTGCCAGCAGTTCAAGGCATCGGGACAGGGTTTCACCCCTCCACTTT.